The sequence of this TCR beta chain was determined in a study of Graves' ophthalmopathy and Graves' hyperthyroidism. Study information: Peripheral blood samples were taken at initial diagnosis, before any treatment.

The germline gives CDR1 DFQATT, CDR2 SNEGSKA (reference sequence). The CDR3 has 12 amino acids. Trimming stripped 3 bases from V and 13 bases from J, with 15 bases between. The authors amplified TCR beta CDR3 regions, and they did so from RNA transcripts for repertoire sequencing. RT-PCR was first run with HTBI primers, then multiplex PCR in a second round. TCRdb processed the multiplex PCR reads anew with MiXCR; each CDR3 protein has one entry. The sample consists of hundreds of thousands of distinct CDR3 sequences, roughly 21% of them appearing once. Hyperthyroidism qualified as stable when ophthalmopathy did not develop within 18 months of follow-up. Hyperthyroidism patients, all newly diagnosed, had under 2 months' duration and ages of 18 to 65. The sample holds many counts of this clonotype.

Sequenced material: peripheral blood. This clonotype originated in a woman between 18 and 29 years old with stable Graves' hyperthyroidism. The rearrangement links TRBV20-1 to TRBJ2-2; perhaps TRBD2 as D (5 bases). As DNA, the CDR3 is TGCAGTGCTAGTATCGAGTTAAGCGGGCTGTTTTTT. This codes for CSASIELSGLFF.